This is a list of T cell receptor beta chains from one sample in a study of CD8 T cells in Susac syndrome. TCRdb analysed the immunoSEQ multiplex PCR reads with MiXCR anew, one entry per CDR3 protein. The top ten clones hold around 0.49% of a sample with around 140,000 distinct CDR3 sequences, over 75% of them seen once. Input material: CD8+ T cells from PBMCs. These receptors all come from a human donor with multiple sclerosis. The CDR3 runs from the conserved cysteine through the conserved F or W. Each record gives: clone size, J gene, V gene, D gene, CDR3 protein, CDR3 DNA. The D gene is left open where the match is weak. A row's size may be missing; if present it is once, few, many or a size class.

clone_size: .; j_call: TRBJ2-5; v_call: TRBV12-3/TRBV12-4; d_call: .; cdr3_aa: CASSFGRGRGKTQYF; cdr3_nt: TGTGCCAGCAGTTTTGGCAGGGGACGAGGAAAGACCCAGTACTTC
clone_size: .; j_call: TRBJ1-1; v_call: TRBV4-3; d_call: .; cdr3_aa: CASSQDRNLWETFF; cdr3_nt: TGCGCCAGCAGCCAAGATCGGAATCTATGGGAAACTTTCTTT
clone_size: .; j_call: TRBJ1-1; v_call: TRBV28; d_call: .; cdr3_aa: CASQTGVWVTEAFF; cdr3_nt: TGTGCCTCCCAAACCGGGGTTTGGGTCACTGAAGCTTTCTTT
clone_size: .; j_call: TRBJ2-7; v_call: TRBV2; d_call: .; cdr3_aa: CASLDKPSSYEQYF; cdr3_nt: TGTGCCAGCCTGGACAAGCCTAGCTCCTACGAGCAGTACTTC
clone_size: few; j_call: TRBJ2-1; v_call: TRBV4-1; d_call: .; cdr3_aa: CASSQRGAGNEQFF; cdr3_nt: TGCGCCAGCAGCCAACGCGGGGCGGGCAATGAGCAGTTCTTC
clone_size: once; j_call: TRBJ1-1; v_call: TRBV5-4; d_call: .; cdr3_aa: CASTITGNTEAFF; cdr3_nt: TGTGCCAGCACCATTACAGGGAACACTGAAGCTTTCTTT
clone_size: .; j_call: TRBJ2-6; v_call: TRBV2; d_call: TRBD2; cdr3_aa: CASSAAGGPTGANVLTF; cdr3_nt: TGTGCCAGCAGTGCCGCGGGGGGACCGACTGGGGCCAACGTCCTGACTTTC
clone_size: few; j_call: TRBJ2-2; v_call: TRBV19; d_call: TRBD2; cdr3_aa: CASSFKRGDAGELFF; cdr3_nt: TGTGCCAGTAGTTTCAAGCGGGGTGATGCCGGGGAGCTGTTTTTT
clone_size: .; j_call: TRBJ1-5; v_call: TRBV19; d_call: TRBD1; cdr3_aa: CASSIGGRGFQPQHF; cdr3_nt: TGTGCCAGTAGTATAGGTGGCAGGGGGTTTCAGCCCCAGCATTTT
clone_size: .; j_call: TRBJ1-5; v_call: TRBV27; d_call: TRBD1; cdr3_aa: CASSSTGPVQPQHF; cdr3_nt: TGTGCCAGCAGTTCGACAGGGCCGGTTCAGCCCCAGCATTTT
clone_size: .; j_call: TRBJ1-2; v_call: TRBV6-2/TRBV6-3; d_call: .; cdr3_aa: CASSYSLTVEEYGYTF; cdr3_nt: TGTGCCAGCAGTTACTCGTTAACAGTCGAGGAGTATGGCTACACCTTC
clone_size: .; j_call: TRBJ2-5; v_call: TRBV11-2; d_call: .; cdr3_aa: CASSLESGYQETQYF; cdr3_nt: TGTGCCAGCAGCTTAGAATCCGGGTACCAAGAGACCCAGTACTTC
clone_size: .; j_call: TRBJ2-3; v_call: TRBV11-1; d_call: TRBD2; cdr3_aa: CASSPRYRVLAGGPYTDTQYF; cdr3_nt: TGTGCCAGCAGCCCGAGGTACAGGGTCCTAGCGGGAGGGCCCTACACAGATACGCAGTATTTT
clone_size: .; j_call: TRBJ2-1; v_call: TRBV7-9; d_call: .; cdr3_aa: CASSYPGGPEQFF; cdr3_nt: TGTGCCAGCAGCTACCCTGGAGGTCCTGAGCAGTTCTTC
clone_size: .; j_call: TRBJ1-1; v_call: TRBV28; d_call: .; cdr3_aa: CASSSKMNTEAFF; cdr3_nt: TGTGCCAGCAGTTCCAAAATGAACACTGAAGCTTTCTTT
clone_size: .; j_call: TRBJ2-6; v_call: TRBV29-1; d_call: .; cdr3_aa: CSVLDSSGANVLTF; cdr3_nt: TGCAGCGTCCTTGATAGCTCTGGGGCCAACGTCCTGACTTTC
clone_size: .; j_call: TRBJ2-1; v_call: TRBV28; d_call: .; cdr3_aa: CASSLGQNEDEQFF; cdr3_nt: TGTGCCAGCAGTCTCGGACAGAATGAGGATGAGCAGTTCTTC
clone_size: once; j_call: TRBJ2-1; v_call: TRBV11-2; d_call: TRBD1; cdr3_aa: CASSLPTGDHEQFF; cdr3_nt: TGTGCCAGCAGCTTACCCACAGGGGACCATGAGCAGTTCTTC
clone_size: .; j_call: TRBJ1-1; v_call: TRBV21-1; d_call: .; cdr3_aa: CASSLTTGWRSTEAFF; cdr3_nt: TGTGCCAGCAGCCTCACTACAGGGTGGAGGAGCACTGAAGCTTTCTTT
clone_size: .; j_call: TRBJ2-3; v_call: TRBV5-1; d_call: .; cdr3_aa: CASSPDWAYTDTQYF; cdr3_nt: TGCGCCAGCAGTCCCGACTGGGCCTACACAGATACGCAGTATTTT
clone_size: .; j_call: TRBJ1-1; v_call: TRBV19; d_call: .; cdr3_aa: CASSGAAEAFF; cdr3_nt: TGTGCCAGTAGTGGGGCAGCTGAAGCTTTCTTT
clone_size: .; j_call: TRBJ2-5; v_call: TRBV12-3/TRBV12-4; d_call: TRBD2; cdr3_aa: CASSPIRLAGMAQETQYF; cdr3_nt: TGTGCCAGCAGTCCCATCCGGCTAGCGGGTATGGCCCAAGAGACCCAGTACTTC